This T cell receptor (beta chain) was captured in a study of blood T cell repertoires in COVID-19. Study as a whole: The United States, Italy and Spain supplied acute and convalescent COVID-19 samples.

In the original analysis: Estimates of nucleated cell counts were drawn from the amplification of reference gene primers. The repertoire was sequenced with immunoSEQ multiplex PCR; TCRdb's copy has only in-frame clones and lacks some. V, J and clone size are those of that table, while D and trimming were read from the DNA. The sample gives 99,000 or so clones, roughly four fifths of which show up once; more than 4.5% is in the top ten. This CDR3 contains 13 residues. CDR1 and CDR2 (germline): SGHDN, FVKESK. V was shortened by 4 bases and J by 10 bases, with 14 bases between the two germline ends. Sequenced material: peripheral blood. This sequence joins TRBV14 and TRBJ2-1, with D possibly TRBD2 on 5 matching bases. The clonotype originates from a man between 60 and 75 years old with acute or convalescent COVID-19. CDR3 in DNA: TGTGCCAGCAGCCCTTACCCGAGCGGCGAGCAGTTCTTC. Encoded protein: CASSPYPSGEQFF.